This T cell receptor (beta chain) is drawn from a study of blood T cell repertoires in COVID-19. The germline gives CDR1 MDHEN, CDR2 SYDVKM. CDR3 length equals 16 residues. Trimming shortened V by 4 bases and J by 1 base, and 14 bases separated the two germline ends. Some clones are missing from TCRdb's copy, which holds only in-frame ones; the method was immunoSEQ multiplex PCR. The sample carries 100,000 to 150,000 clones, just under 85% recorded once. This sequence joins TRBV28 and TRBJ2-1, with D maybe TRBD2 (5 bases). Material for sequencing was peripheral blood. This clonotype was obtained from a woman between 45 and 65 years old with acute or convalescent COVID-19. The CDR3 nucleotides read TGTGCCAGCAGTTCTACCCACGGGAAGTCCTACAATGAGCAGTTCTTC. It is translated as CASSSTHGKSYNEQFF.